These T cell receptor beta chains were read from a single sample in a study of blood T cell repertoires in COVID-19. Measured with immunoSEQ multiplex PCR; TCRdb has only the in-frame clones, and not every one. The table shows roughly 300,000 clones, with about 92% occurring only once. The source material was PBMCs or T cells enriched from blood (not recorded which). These receptors came from a woman aged 25 to 45 who had recovered from COVID-19. The CDR3 runs from the conserved cysteine through the conserved F or W. D genes are given only for firm matches. Some rows mark clone size as missing; the rest say once, few, many or name a class of expanded clone.

d_gene | j_gene | v_gene | len | abundance | CDR3nt | CDR3aa
TRBD2 | TRBJ2-7 | TRBV9 | 12 | - | TGTGCCAGCAGCCGGGGGGGATACGAGCAGTACTTC | CASSRGGYEQYF
TRBD1 | TRBJ2-5 | TRBV7-2 | 16 | once | TGTGCCAGCAGCTTGGACAGGGGGCGCTGGGGGGAGACCCAGTACTTC | CASSLDRGRWGETQYF
TRBD2 | TRBJ2-7 | TRBV5-1 | 14 | - | TGCGCCAGCAGCTTGAGGGCGGGAGAGGGCGAGCAGTACTTC | CASSLRAGEGEQYF
- | TRBJ1-5 | TRBV2 | 13 | - | TGTGCCAGCAGTGTTTATGGCAATCAGCCCCAGCATTTT | CASSVYGNQPQHF
TRBD1 | TRBJ2-5 | TRBV30 | 17 | - | TGTGCCTGGAGTGTACCCGGGACAGGGCCCGAGGGAGAGACCCAGTACTTC | CAWSVPGTGPEGETQYF
TRBD1 | TRBJ1-5 | TRBV6-5 | 13 | - | TGTGCCAGCAGGTCGCAGGGGGACCAGCCCCAGCATTTT | CASRSQGDQPQHF
- | TRBJ2-5 | TRBV19 | 13 | few | TGTGCCAGTAGTTTCGCAGGGGGGGAGACCCAGTACTTC | CASSFAGGETQYF
TRBD1 | TRBJ1-6 | TRBV11-2 | 17 | few | TGTGCCAGCAGCTTACGACAGGGGAGCTCCTATAATTCACCCCTCCACTTT | CASSLRQGSSYNSPLHF
- | TRBJ1-2 | TRBV15 | 12 | - | TGTGCCACCAGCGAGTCAGGTTGGGGCTACACCTTC | CATSESGWGYTF
- | TRBJ1-1 | TRBV19 | 14 | - | TGTGCCAGTAGTAAACAGGGCCTATGGACTGAAGCTTTCTTT | CASSKQGLWTEAFF
TRBD1 | TRBJ1-2 | TRBV2 | 16 | - | TGTGCCAGCAGTGATCAGGGGACAGCACTAATCTATGGCTACACCTTC | CASSDQGTALIYGYTF
TRBD2 | TRBJ2-5 | TRBV7-2 | 16 | - | TGTGCCAGCAGCTTGACCGTTAGCGGGAGGGCCGAGACCCAGTACTTC | CASSLTVSGRAETQYF
TRBD1 | TRBJ1-2 | TRBV7-8 | 14 | - | TGTGCCAGCAGCACGGACAGGGGTTTGGATGGCTACACCTTC | CASSTDRGLDGYTF
- | TRBJ2-3 | TRBV4-3 | 16 | once | TGCGCCAGCAGCCAAAGTTCGGTCAGGGGCACAGATACGCAGTATTTT | CASSQSSVRGTDTQYF
- | TRBJ2-5 | TRBV18 | 13 | - | TGTGCCAGCTCACCAGGGGCCCAAGAGACCCAGTACTTC | CASSPGAQETQYF
- | TRBJ1-1 | TRBV30 | 22 | - | TGTGCCTGGAGCGAGCGGCAGGGGTTCTTTCCTAGGGGGTCCCTGAGGTCCACTGAAGCTTTCTTT | CAWSERQGFFPRGSLRSTEAFF
TRBD2 | TRBJ2-5 | TRBV20-1 | 14 | - | TGCAGTGCTAGTCTGACTAGCGGGGGTGAGACCCAGTACTTC | CSASLTSGGETQYF
- | TRBJ1-5 | TRBV4-1 | 13 | - | TGCGCCAGCAGCCACGTTAGCAATCAGCCCCAGCATTTT | CASSHVSNQPQHF
TRBD1 | TRBJ2-7 | TRBV7-2 | 14 | once | TGTGCCAGCAGCATCGGGACAGCGACCTACGAGCAGTACTTC | CASSIGTATYEQYF
TRBD1 | TRBJ2-4 | TRBV3-1/TRBV3-2 | 19 | - | TGTGCCAGCAGCCAAGGAGACAGGGAGCGCGCTATTGCCAAAAACATTCAGTACTTC | CASSQGDRERAIAKNIQYF
TRBD1 | TRBJ1-5 | TRBV27 | 14 | few | TGTGCCAGCAGTCCGGGACAGGGGAATCAGCCCCAGCATTTT | CASSPGQGNQPQHF
- | TRBJ2-7 | TRBV7-2 | 12 | - | TGTGCCAGCAGCTTATATATCGGTTCGCAGTACTTC | CASSLYIGSQYF
TRBD1 | TRBJ2-1 | TRBV14 | 15 | - | TGTGCCAGCAGCCATCCTTTCGGGACAGTCGTTGAGCAGTTCTTC | CASSHPFGTVVEQFF
TRBD1 | TRBJ1-1 | TRBV5-8 | 14 | once | TGTGCCAGCAGCTTACAGGGGCGCTCCCCTGAAGCTTTCTTT | CASSLQGRSPEAFF
TRBD1 | TRBJ1-5 | TRBV28 | 15 | - | TGTGCCAGCAGGGTTCTGGGGGACAGTAATCAGCCCCAGCATTTT | CASRVLGDSNQPQHF
- | TRBJ1-1 | TRBV6-5 | 12 | many | TGTGCCAGCATTTCGACAGGAAGGAGGGCTTTCTTT | CASISTGRRAFF
TRBD1 | TRBJ2-7 | TRBV28 | 13 | - | TGTGCCAGCAGTTCCCAGGGGGCAGTCGAGCAGTACTTC | CASSSQGAVEQYF
TRBD1 | TRBJ1-5 | TRBV27 | 14 | - | TGTGCCAGCAGTAGAGGGGACAGGGAACAGCCCCAGCATTTT | CASSRGDREQPQHF
- | TRBJ1-1 | TRBV7-2 | 15 | - | TGTGCCAGCAGCCGTCTTACAGGAACAAACACTGAAGCTTTCTTT | CASSRLTGTNTEAFF
- | TRBJ2-7 | TRBV13 | 15 | once | TGTGCCAGCAGTCCAGAGGGAGAGCTTCCCTACGAGCAGTACTTC | CASSPEGELPYEQYF
TRBD2 | TRBJ2-7 | TRBV27 | 18 | - | TGTGCCAGCAGTTTGTCTCCGCGACTAGCGGGAACACCCTACGAGCAGTACTTC | CASSLSPRLAGTPYEQYF
TRBD1 | TRBJ2-2 | TRBV13 | 16 | - | TGTGCCAGCAGCCAGACAGGGGGCGAGCAGGCCGGGGAGCTGTTTTTT | CASSQTGGEQAGELFF
- | TRBJ1-5 | TRBV28 | 13 | - | TGTGCCATTAGCTTTGGGAGCAATCAGCCCCAGCATTTT | CAISFGSNQPQHF
- | TRBJ2-7 | TRBV6-5 | 15 | - | TGTGCCAGCAGTTACACAAGCGGACGGGTTTGGGAGCAGTACTTC | CASSYTSGRVWEQYF
TRBD1 | TRBJ2-7 | TRBV28 | 15 | - | TGTGCCAGCAGTTCCGGACAGGGAGATTCCTACGAGCAGTACTTC | CASSSGQGDSYEQYF
TRBD1 | TRBJ1-2 | TRBV7-2 | 17 | - | TGTGCCAGCAGCTCCCCCCGGGACAGGGGTCCTATGGGAGGCTACACCTTC | CASSSPRDRGPMGGYTF
TRBD2 | TRBJ2-1 | TRBV7-3 | 17 | once | TGTGCCAGCAGCAACCCACCCGGACTAGCGGGGAACAATGAGCAGTTCTTC | CASSNPPGLAGNNEQFF
TRBD2 | TRBJ2-2 | TRBV7-6 | 16 | - | TGTGCCACCGCGACTAGCGCTTCGATAAGTAGCGGGGAGCTGTTTTTT | CATATSASISSGELFF
- | TRBJ2-6 | TRBV29-1 | 15 | - | TGCAGCGTTGGCCTCCTGAGATCTGGGGCCAACGTCCTGACTTTC | CSVGLLRSGANVLTF
TRBD2 | TRBJ2-1 | TRBV15 | 19 | once | TGTGCCACCAGCAGAGATCCGCGCCGAGCTAGCGGGGGGTTCAATGAGCAGTTCTTC | CATSRDPRRASGGFNEQFF
- | TRBJ2-7 | TRBV19 | 14 | - | TGTGCCAGTAGTTCTTGGACTGGAGCCTACGAGCAGTACTTC | CASSSWTGAYEQYF
- | TRBJ1-6 | TRBV5-1 | 17 | - | TGCGCCAGCAGCTTGGTTCAGGGGATAGCCTCCAATTCACCCCTCCACTTT | CASSLVQGIASNSPLHF
TRBD1 | TRBJ2-7 | TRBV9 | 14 | - | TGTGCCAGCAGCGTAGGGGACAGGGGTTACGAGCAGTACTTC | CASSVGDRGYEQYF
- | TRBJ2-7 | TRBV5-5 | 15 | - | TGTGCCAGCAGCCCCCGGGTGTTGAGGGCCTACGAGCAGTACTTC | CASSPRVLRAYEQYF
- | TRBJ2-7 | TRBV7-9 | 15 | - | TGTGCCAGCAGCTCCCTGGAGAGGGTCTCCTACGAGCAGTACTTC | CASSSLERVSYEQYF
- | TRBJ2-2 | TRBV2 | 15 | once | TGTGCCAGCACAGGACAAGCGACCAACACCGGGGAGCTGTTTTTT | CASTGQATNTGELFF
TRBD1 | TRBJ1-2 | TRBV5-1 | 16 | few | TGCGCCAGCAGCAGAAGGACAGGGGAGTTGGACTATGGCTACACCTTC | CASSRRTGELDYGYTF
- | TRBJ2-6 | TRBV4-2 | 15 | - | TGTGCCAGCAGCCAAAACAGGGCTGGGGCCAACGTCCTGACTTTC | CASSQNRAGANVLTF
- | TRBJ2-2 | TRBV7-3 | 15 | - | TGTGCCAGCAGCTTATACGGGAGTGGGACCGGGGAGCTGTTTTTT | CASSLYGSGTGELFF
- | TRBJ1-1 | TRBV5-1 | 14 | - | TGCGCCAGCAGCTTAGGACAGATGAACACTGAAGCTTTCTTT | CASSLGQMNTEAFF
TRBD1 | TRBJ1-2 | TRBV2 | 16 | - | TGTGCCAGCAGTTTGCTTGGGACAGCAACTAACTATGGCTACACCTTC | CASSLLGTATNYGYTF
TRBD1 | TRBJ1-1 | TRBV11-2 | 16 | - | TGTGCCAGCAGCGCATATCACAGGGGGAGGAACACTGAAGCTTTCTTT | CASSAYHRGRNTEAFF